The 32 T cell receptor beta chains in this list originate from one sample, sequenced in a study of T cells in Graves' hyperthyroidism and ophthalmopathy. The investigators amplified TCR beta CDR3 regions from RNA transcripts. Researchers ran a first-round RT-PCR on the TCR CDR3 using the HTBI primer set. Via MiXCR, TCRdb re-called the multiplex PCR reads, giving one row per CDR3 protein. Of around 450,000 distinct CDR3 sequences listed, roughly 13% are singletons. The specimen sequenced was blood. These TCRs come from a woman aged 18-35 years with Graves' hyperthyroidism.

V and J are TRBV5-1 and TRBJ2-5; 13 bases are shared with TRBD2. The CDR3 loop spans 17 amino acids. Losses at the gene ends were 4 bases for V and 3 bases for J; bases not matched to a gene: 9. The germline gives CDR1 SGHRS, CDR2 YFSETQ. Here the CDR3 reads CASSPGGLAGSKETQYF. CDR3 sequence (DNA): TGCGCCAGCAGCCCCGGGGGACTAGCGGGATCAAAAGAGACCCAGTACTTC.

This clonotype was picked up many times. The chain links TRBV30 to TRBJ1-1; a possible D gene is TRBD1 (6 bases). The V and J ends lost 2 bases and 4 bases respectively, with 11 bases between them. The CDR3 is 13 residues long. From germline, CDR1 is GTSNPN and CDR2 SVGIG (reference sequence). Written as DNA, the CDR3 is TGTGCCTGGAGTTTGACAGGAAGCACTGAAGCTTTCTTT. This sequence encodes CAWSLTGSTEAFF.

V usage is TRBV27 and J usage is TRBJ2-3, with D maybe TRBD2 (6 bases). CDR1 is MNHEY and CDR2 is SMNVEV in the germline V gene (reference sequence). V was trimmed by 2 bases and J by 2 bases, leaving 14 bases between them. The length of the CDR3 is 16 residues. The CDR3: CASSLTVGGYTDTQYF. The DNA for the CDR3 is TGTGCCAGCAGTTTAACGGTGGGGGGATACACAGATACGCAGTATTTT.

The chain employs TRBV12-3 or TRBV12-4 and TRBJ1-4, with D perhaps matching TRBD1 (5 bases). V lost 2 bases and J lost 3, with 13 bases in between. CDR3 size: 16 residues. CDR3 in DNA: TGTGCCAGCAGTTTATTCACTGGGGGACCTAATGAAAAACTGTTTTTT. Translating gives CASSLFTGGPNEKLFF.

In this sample, this clonotype turned up many times. This chain uses TRBV7-9 with TRBJ2-1, with D possibly being TRBD2 (6 bases). The germline V and J ends were trimmed by 5 bases and 7 bases, with 9 bases remaining between them. The CDR3 length is 12 residues. Germline V gives CDR1 SEHNR, CDR2 FQNEAQ (reference sequence). CDR3 sequence reads: CASSGTGNEQFF. CDR3 in DNA: TGTGCCAGCAGCGGGACTGGAAATGAGCAGTTCTTC.

The genes are TRBV6-1 and TRBJ2-7, with TRBD2 matching over 9 bases. This CDR3 is 15 amino acids long. The trim removed 5 bases at V and 4 bases at J, leaving 9 bases unmatched. Germline CDR1 is MNHNS and CDR2 is SASEGT. The CDR3 protein is CASSSQTSGVYEQYF. CDR3 coding DNA: TGTGCCAGCAGTTCGCAGACTAGCGGCGTATACGAGCAGTACTTC.

This clonotype was counted ten times or more. The gene calls are TRBV28 and TRBJ1-2; no reliable D call. Per germline, CDR1 MDHEN and CDR2 SYDVKM. This CDR3 is built from 18 residues. Trimming shortened V by 6 bases and J by 1 base, and 24 bases separated the two germline ends. Written as DNA, the CDR3 is TGTGCCAGCAGCCCACCCCTACACCGGATGCCTGGTAACTATGGCTACACCTTC. Translating gives CASSPPLHRMPGNYGYTF.

The rearrangement uses TRBV18 and TRBJ2-1; 12 bases are a match to TRBD2. V gave up 3 bases and J gave up 6 bases; unmatched junction bases: 6. The CDR3 consists of 16 residues. Germline values: CDR1 KGHSH, CDR2 LQKENI. CDR3 protein: CASSPITSGRFNEQFF. The CDR3 coding sequence is TGTGCCAGCTCACCCATTACTAGCGGGAGGTTCAATGAGCAGTTCTTC.

This clonotype was detected only a few times. CDR3 DNA sequence: TGTGCCAGCAGTTACTCAAACTATGGCTACACCTTC. This sequence encodes CASSYSNYGYTF. The J gene is TRBJ1-2, the V gene TRBV6-2 or TRBV6-3; no clear D gene. The CDR3 runs 12 residues. Trimming cost V 0 bases and J 2 bases, with 1 base left between them. CDR1 and CDR2 (germline): MNHEY, SVGEGT.

This clonotype showed up many times. This sequence joins TRBV12-3 or TRBV12-4 and TRBJ2-7; 9 bases agree with TRBD2. The length of the CDR3 is 16 residues. V was clipped by 6 bases and J by 6 bases; unmatched bases: 15. CDR3 sequence: CASSFREGLASFEQYF. DNA of the CDR3: TGTGCCAGCAGCTTCCGGGAGGGACTAGCCAGTTTCGAGCAGTACTTC.

This clonotype was observed many times. V is TRBV7-8 and J is TRBJ2-5; 9 bases match TRBD2. Germline CDR1 SGHVS, CDR2 FQNEAQ. The CDR3 sequence is 16 residues long. V lost 5 bases and J lost 0; bases outside the gene matches: 7. CDR3 sequence (DNA): TGTGCCAGCAGCACCCGACTAGCGGCCTACCAAGAGACCCAGTACTTC. Protein: CASSTRLAAYQETQYF.

Ten or more counts support this clonotype. This chain links TRBV6-2 or TRBV6-3 with TRBJ2-7; 8 nucleotides line up with TRBD2. This CDR3 is built from 15 residues. The J segment lost 7 bases and the V segment lost 6 bases, leaving 14 bases of the junction unmatched. Germline-derived CDR1 and CDR2 are MNHEY and SVGEGT. For the CDR3, the DNA is TGTGCCAGCAGACGACGGGGAGCGGGAGTTTTTGAGCAGTACTTC. Protein: CASRRRGAGVFEQYF.

This clonotype was recorded at least ten times. V is TRBV6-2 or TRBV6-3 and J is TRBJ1-3, with a weak D call TRBD1 (6 bases). The ends were cut back, 4 bases at V and 0 bases at J, with 19 bases in the middle. This CDR3 has 18 amino acids. The V gene's germline CDR1 is MNHEY and CDR2 SVGEGT. DNA of the CDR3: TGTGCCAGCAGTTCGACTTCGACAGGTGTCAACTCTGGAAACACCATATATTTT. Protein sequence: CASSSTSTGVNSGNTIYF.

About this clonotype itself: The junction differs from germline at one of its ends, possibly a read error. The rearrangement uses TRBV27 and TRBJ2-7, with D perhaps TRBD1 (6 bases). The CDR3 is 14 amino acids. Germline lookup yields CDR1 MNHEY and CDR2 SMNVEV (reference sequence). CDR3 loop: CASSLTGISHEQYF. CDR3 coding DNA: TGTGCCAGCAGTTTGACAGGTATCTCCCACGAGCAGTACTTC.

This clonotype was seen many times. The rearrangement uses TRBV18 and TRBJ1-4; D is unclear. Germline V CDR1 and CDR2: KGHSH, LQKENI. V dropped 4 bases and J dropped 0 bases, with 12 bases sitting between them. The CDR3 has 16 residues. Here the CDR3 DNA reads TGTGCCAGCTCACGCCTTCCTGAGGCAACTAATGAAAAACTGTTTTTT. It specifies CASSRLPEATNEKLFF.

This clonotype was detected many times. The CDR3 nucleotides read TGTGCCAGCACTCCGATAGGGGCAGAACAAGAGACCCAGTACTTC. Translation gives CASTPIGAEQETQYF. The V and J genes are TRBV6-1 and TRBJ2-5, with D tentatively TRBD1 (5 bases). The CDR3 loop spans 15 amino acids. Germline V gene data show CDR1 as MNHNS and CDR2 as SASEGT. V lost 7 bases, J lost 2 bases, and 17 bases lay in between.

This clonotype has more than one count but fewer than ten. The chain couples TRBV30 to TRBJ2-3; no firm D call. V gave up 2 bases and J gave up 3 bases, with 6 bases separating them. Germline V CDR1 and CDR2: GTSNPN, SVGIG (reference sequence). The CDR3 is 12 amino acids. The CDR3, as DNA: TGTGCCTGGAGTCCGACAACAGATACGCAGTATTTT. It specifies CAWSPTTDTQYF.

This clonotype has a count of ten or more. J is TRBJ2-7 and V is TRBV5-1; the match to TRBD1 covers 11 bases. This CDR3 region has 14 residues. The germline V gene encodes CDR1 SGHRS and CDR2 YFSETQ. V shed 0 bases and J 5 bases; nucleotides not matched to a gene: 1. The CDR3 DNA reads as TGCGCCAGCAGCTTGGGGACAGGGGGCAACGAGCAGTACTTC. Its protein is CASSLGTGGNEQYF.

This chain uses TRBV19 with TRBJ2-1; TRBD2 matches at 12 bases. V lost 7 bases to trimming and J lost 12 bases; unmatched junction nucleotides: 4. CDR1 and CDR2 (germline): LNHDA, SQIVND (reference sequence). This CDR3 spans 12 amino acids. CDR3 sequence reads: CASNLAGGAQFF. Written as DNA, the CDR3 is TGTGCCAGTAACCTAGCGGGAGGGGCGCAGTTCTTC.

This clonotype was counted many times. The chain recombines TRBV12-3 or TRBV12-4 with TRBJ2-5; possibly TRBD1 for D (6 bases). The CDR3 has 16 residues. V lost 6 bases and J lost 2, with 19 bases in between. The CDR3 protein is CASSSRGGKGQETQYF. CDR3 coding DNA: TGTGCCAGCAGCAGCAGGGGCGGAAAGGGACAAGAGACCCAGTACTTC.

The chain carries TRBV28 and TRBJ2-1; 10 nucleotides line up with TRBD1. This CDR3 contains 13 residues. Trimming cost V 5 bases and J 8 bases; bases outside gene matches: 3. Germline assignment: CDR1 MDHEN and CDR2 SYDVKM. The CDR3 sequence: CASSRDRGDEQFF. The CDR3, as DNA: TGTGCCAGCAGTCGGGACAGGGGCGATGAGCAGTTCTTC.

This clonotype appeared many times. The gene calls are TRBV14 and TRBJ1-2; D may be TRBD1 (5 bases). CDR1 SGHDN and CDR2 FVKESK come from the germline V gene. The CDR3 is made up of 14 amino acids. V gave up 4 bases and J gave up 7 bases, with 16 bases separating them. This CDR3 is CASSPLGGAGGYTF. The CDR3 DNA reads as TGTGCCAGCAGCCCGTTAGGAGGGGCCGGTGGCTACACCTTC.

Ten or more counts support this clonotype. This chain connects TRBV6-6 to TRBJ2-7; D is possibly TRBD1 (6 bases). V lost 0 bases and J 2 bases, leaving 11 bases between the germline ends. Germline-derived CDR1 and CDR2 are MNHNY and SVGAGI (reference sequence). There are 15 residues in the CDR3. As DNA, the CDR3 is TGTGCCAGCAGTTACTCGGGGGCAAACACCTACGAGCAGTACTTC. Protein product: CASSYSGANTYEQYF.

The sample holds many counts of this clonotype. The chain uses TRBV27 and TRBJ1-1; D unclear. The CDR3 spans 16 residues. CDR1 MNHEY and CDR2 SMNVEV come from the germline V gene (reference sequence). Trimming removed 0 bases from V and 0 bases from J, with 11 bases in between. The CDR3 region is CASSLSPGVMNTEAFF. The DNA of the CDR3 is TGTGCCAGCAGTTTATCGCCGGGAGTCATGAACACTGAAGCTTTCTTT.

This clonotype has at least ten counts. CDR3 region: CSANRGQGDGYTF. The CDR3 DNA reads TGCAGTGCGAACAGGGGGCAAGGAGATGGCTACACCTTC. The chain is built from TRBV20-1 and TRBJ1-2, with 9 bases matching TRBD1. The germline V gene encodes CDR1 DFQATT and CDR2 SNEGSKA (reference sequence). The junction had 8 bases not matched to a gene; V was cut back by 6 bases and J by 6 bases. The CDR3 totals 13 residues.

This clonotype has just one count. CDR3 coding DNA: TGTGCCAGCAGTGTGGCGGGACAGGGCTATGGCTACACCTTC. This gives the protein CASSVAGQGYGYTF. The V call is TRBV2, the J call TRBJ1-2; 9 nucleotides align to TRBD1. CDR3 length equals 14 residues. Germline trimming cut 4 bases from V and 4 bases from J; bases unmatched to any gene: 4. Germline-derived CDR1 and CDR2 are SNHLY and FYNNEI.

There are many counts of this clonotype. The gene calls are TRBV12-3 or TRBV12-4 and TRBJ1-6; 9 bases line up with TRBD1. The CDR3 runs to 16 residues. V was clipped by 6 bases and J by 0 bases; unmatched bases: 3. The CDR3 protein is CASSVDRGSYNSPLHF. In DNA form, the CDR3 reads TGTGCCAGCAGCGTGGACAGGGGCTCCTATAATTCACCCCTCCACTTT.

A single count supports this clonotype. A read error is possible here, since a much larger clone lies one base away. The V call is TRBV9, the J call TRBJ2-3; no firm D call. CDR3 length: 16 residues. Germline CDR1 SGDLS, CDR2 YYNGEE. V lost 8 bases to trimming and J lost 0 bases, with 19 bases between them. The CDR3: CASSSGQLLSTDTQYF. The DNA for the CDR3 is TGTGCCAGTAGCTCCGGCCAGCTCCTTAGCACAGATACGCAGTATTTT.

About this clonotype itself: This sequence may be a read error, since a much larger clone differs from it by one base. Lacking the conserved final phenylalanine or tryptophan, this CDR3 likely reflects a read error. The chain links TRBV18 to TRBJ2-4; 7 nucleotides align to TRBD1. The CDR3 spans 15 residues. Germline values: CDR1 KGHSH, CDR2 LQKENI. The trim removed 5 bases at V and 0 bases at J, leaving 4 bases unmatched. CDR3 amino acids: CASSATGLAKNIQYS. In DNA form, the CDR3 reads TGTGCCAGCTCAGCGACAGGGTTAGCCAAAAACATTCAGTACTCC.

At least ten counts were recorded for this clonotype. The V and J genes are TRBV6-1 and TRBJ2-3; weak D call: TRBD2 (6 bases). V shed 5 bases and J shed 2 bases, with 11 bases lying between them. Germline CDR1 reads MNHNS; CDR2 reads SASEGT. This CDR3 contains 14 residues. As DNA, the CDR3 is TGTGCCAGCAGTCTTGGAGGGGTCACAGATACGCAGTATTTT. Translating it yields CASSLGGVTDTQYF.

This clonotype was counted many times. The chain links TRBV11-2 to TRBJ1-1; a possible D gene is TRBD1 (6 bases). Germline CDR1 and CDR2: SGHAT and FQNNGV. The CDR3 loop spans 15 amino acids. The V and J ends lost 5 bases and 0 bases respectively, with 13 bases between them. The CDR3 here is CASSPGQFLNTEAFF. In nucleotides, the CDR3 is TGTGCCAGCAGCCCCGGACAGTTCCTGAACACTGAAGCTTTCTTT. Full variable domain (missing parts from reference TRBV11-2 and TRBJ1-1): EAGVAQSPRYKIIEKRQSVAFWCNPISGHATLYWYQQILGQGPKLLIQFQNNGVVDDSQLPKDRFSAERLKGVDSTLKIQPAKLEDSAVYLCASSPGQFLNTEAFFGQGTRLTVV.

This clonotype was seen only once. V usage is TRBV28 and J usage is TRBJ2-7; 8 bases map to TRBD2. V was pared by 3 bases and J by 4 bases, with 11 bases of the junction left unmatched. Germline CDR1 reads MDHEN; CDR2 reads SYDVKM. The CDR3 is 16 amino acids. The CDR3 DNA reads as TGTGCCAGCAGTTTTCTTGTGACTAGCGAGAGTTACGAGCAGTACTTC. This sequence encodes CASSFLVTSESYEQYF.